The rows below give T cell receptor beta chains drawn from one sample of a study of neoadjuvant nivolumab and ipilimumab in lung cancer. The assay was immunoSEQ multiplex PCR, and TCRdb's table has in-frame clones only and misses some. The repertoire includes some 9,100 clones, approximately 80% of them detected once, and approximately 3.2% sits in the top ten. This specimen consisted of tumor tissue, obtained after neoadjuvant nivolumab, alone or with ipilimumab, at or shortly before surgery. These receptors were taken from an adult with non-small cell lung cancer. CDR3s include the opening cysteine and the closing phenylalanine or tryptophan. The D gene is left open where the match is weak. Part of the rows lack a size; the others show once, few, many or a class for expanded clones.

D: TRBD2
V: TRBV7-9
size: NA
J: TRBJ2-1
DNA: TGTGCCAGCAGCCTCCAGGGAGGGTCCTACAATGAGCAGTTCTTC
CDR3: CASSLQGGSYNEQFF

D: TRBD1
V: TRBV29-1
size: NA
J: TRBJ1-1
DNA: TGCAGGGCCGGGACAGGGGATTCGGCTACTGAAGCTTTCTTT
CDR3: CRAGTGDSATEAFF

D: NA
V: TRBV7-2
size: once
J: TRBJ2-1
DNA: TGTGCCAGCAGCTTAGACAGCGATAGAGAGCAGTTCTTC
CDR3: CASSLDSDREQFF

D: TRBD2
V: TRBV9
size: NA
J: TRBJ2-7
DNA: TGTGCCAGCAGCCGGGGACTAGCGGGAGGCGAGCAGTACTTC
CDR3: CASSRGLAGGEQYF

D: TRBD2
V: TRBV7-8
size: NA
J: TRBJ2-1
DNA: TGTGCCAGCAGCTTAAAGCGGGGTGGCAGTGAGCAGTTCTTC
CDR3: CASSLKRGGSEQFF

D: NA
V: TRBV11-2
size: once
J: TRBJ2-1
DNA: TGTGCCAGCAGCTTAGATCTGGACAATGAGCAGTTCTTC
CDR3: CASSLDLDNEQFF

D: TRBD1
V: TRBV5-5
size: NA
J: TRBJ1-5
DNA: TGTGCCAGCAGTCAAGAGGGGGCGAGCAATCAGCCCCAGCATTTT
CDR3: CASSQEGASNQPQHF

D: NA
V: TRBV5-1
size: NA
J: TRBJ1-1
DNA: TGCGCCAGCAGCCTGGATCCTTACACTGAAGCTTTCTTT
CDR3: CASSLDPYTEAFF

D: NA
V: TRBV5-1
size: NA
J: TRBJ1-1
DNA: TGCGCCAGCAGCGCACAGGTTAACACTGAAGCTTTCTTT
CDR3: CASSAQVNTEAFF

D: TRBD1
V: TRBV28
size: NA
J: TRBJ1-4
DNA: TGTGCCAGCAGTTCTCCCTCGGACAGGGTTAATGAAAAACTGTTTTTT
CDR3: CASSSPSDRVNEKLFF

D: TRBD2
V: TRBV30
size: NA
J: TRBJ2-1
DNA: TGTGCCTCACCTAGGCTAGCGGGAGGTATTAATGAGCAGTTCTTC
CDR3: CASPRLAGGINEQFF

D: TRBD2
V: TRBV5-1
size: NA
J: TRBJ2-5
DNA: TGCGCCAGCAGCTTGTCCTGGACTAGCGGGAGGGGGGAGACCCAGTACTTC
CDR3: CASSLSWTSGRGETQYF

D: TRBD2
V: TRBV5-1
size: NA
J: TRBJ2-1
DNA: TGCGCCAGCAGCTTGCAGGGACTAGCGTTCGATGAGCAGTTCTTC
CDR3: CASSLQGLAFDEQFF

D: TRBD1
V: TRBV6-6
size: NA
J: TRBJ1-2
DNA: TGTGCCAGCAGCTCGGGACAGGGGGTGAACTATGGCTACACCTTC
CDR3: CASSSGQGVNYGYTF

D: TRBD1
V: TRBV5-4
size: NA
J: TRBJ1-2
DNA: TGTGCCAGCAGCTTGGTGGACAGGACTTTAGGGGGCTACACCTTC
CDR3: CASSLVDRTLGGYTF

D: TRBD2
V: TRBV7-9
size: NA
J: TRBJ2-7
DNA: TGTGCCAGCAGCTCGAGGACTAGCGGGAGGCCGAGCTCCTACGAGCAGTACTTC
CDR3: CASSSRTSGRPSSYEQYF

D: TRBD2
V: TRBV19
size: few
J: TRBJ2-5
DNA: TGTGCCAGTAGTATTTTAGCGGGAGGGCTGGAGACCCAGTACTTC
CDR3: CASSILAGGLETQYF

D: TRBD2
V: TRBV18
size: few
J: TRBJ2-1
DNA: TGTGCCAGCTCACCACCGGGACTAGCGGGAGAGGACAATGAGCAGTTCTTC
CDR3: CASSPPGLAGEDNEQFF

D: TRBD2
V: TRBV29-1
size: few
J: TRBJ2-7
DNA: TGCAGCGTCTCTAGACTAGCGGGGTCCTACGAGCAGTACTTC
CDR3: CSVSRLAGSYEQYF

D: NA
V: TRBV7-9
size: NA
J: TRBJ2-7
DNA: TGTGCCAGCAGTCCACCAGGGGTCTACGAGCAGTACTTC
CDR3: CASSPPGVYEQYF

D: NA
V: TRBV10-2
size: NA
J: TRBJ2-1
DNA: TGCGCCAGCAGCCGACGACAGGACAATGAGCAGTTCTTC
CDR3: CASSRRQDNEQFF

D: NA
V: TRBV28
size: NA
J: TRBJ1-5
DNA: TGTGCCAGCAGTTCCCGGTATAGCAATCAGCCCCAGCATTTT
CDR3: CASSSRYSNQPQHF

D: TRBD1
V: TRBV6-4
size: NA
J: TRBJ2-6
DNA: TGTGCCAGCAGCGGACAGGGACAGGATGGGGCCAACGTCCTGACTTTC
CDR3: CASSGQGQDGANVLTF

D: NA
V: TRBV9
size: NA
J: TRBJ2-1
DNA: TGTGCCAGCAGCGTAGCTACAGAATACAATGAGCAGTTCTTC
CDR3: CASSVATEYNEQFF

D: NA
V: TRBV11-3
size: NA
J: TRBJ2-5
DNA: TGTGCCAGCAGCTTGGGCCCATCAGGTCCGGGTTACCAAGAGACCCAGTACTTC
CDR3: CASSLGPSGPGYQETQYF

D: NA
V: TRBV11-3
size: NA
J: TRBJ2-1
DNA: TGTGCCAGCAGCAGACAGGAAGGGAATGAGCAGTTCTTC
CDR3: CASSRQEGNEQFF

D: TRBD2
V: TRBV7-9
size: NA
J: TRBJ2-5
DNA: TGTGCCAGCAGCACCGGACTAGCGGTCCAAGAGACCCAGTACTTC
CDR3: CASSTGLAVQETQYF

D: TRBD1
V: TRBV5-4
size: NA
J: TRBJ2-7
DNA: TGTGCCAGCAGCTTGGGGGGGAACAGGGGACCCGAGCAGTACTTC
CDR3: CASSLGGNRGPEQYF

D: TRBD1
V: TRBV13
size: NA
J: TRBJ2-7
DNA: TGTGCCAGCAGTCATCCACCGGGACAGGGCTACGAGCAGTACTTC
CDR3: CASSHPPGQGYEQYF

D: NA
V: TRBV29-1
size: NA
J: TRBJ2-7
DNA: TGCAGCGTTGAAGATTGGAGCCATCCGGGCGAGCAGTACTTC
CDR3: CSVEDWSHPGEQYF

D: TRBD1
V: TRBV5-1
size: NA
J: TRBJ2-7
DNA: TGCGCCAGCAGCTTAGGACAGGGGGGATTCGGGCACGAGCAGTACTTC
CDR3: CASSLGQGGFGHEQYF

D: NA
V: TRBV5-1
size: NA
J: TRBJ2-3
DNA: TGCGCCAGCAGCTCGGGACGCGGAAGCAGGTCTACAGATACGCAGTATTTT
CDR3: CASSSGRGSRSTDTQYF

D: TRBD1
V: TRBV5-1
size: NA
J: TRBJ2-3
DNA: TGCGCCAGCAGCTCAAGGACAGGAGGTGGGGGCACAGATACGCAGTATTTT
CDR3: CASSSRTGGGGTDTQYF

D: NA
V: TRBV27
size: NA
J: TRBJ1-4
DNA: TGTGCCAGCAGCCTCAGGGCAGGGCTAGAAAAACTGTTTTTT
CDR3: CASSLRAGLEKLFF

D: NA
V: TRBV15
size: NA
J: TRBJ1-4
DNA: TGTGCCACCAGCAGAGACCTAGGGGTTGAAAAACTGTTTTTT
CDR3: CATSRDLGVEKLFF

D: NA
V: TRBV30
size: NA
J: TRBJ1-2
DNA: TGTGCCTGGAGTGTCGCAGAGGGTGGCTACACCTTC
CDR3: CAWSVAEGGYTF

D: TRBD1
V: TRBV7-9
size: NA
J: TRBJ1-2
DNA: TGTGCCAGCAGCTTAGACAGCGGGCAGGGGGATGGCTACACCTTC
CDR3: CASSLDSGQGDGYTF

D: TRBD1
V: TRBV10-3
size: NA
J: TRBJ1-2
DNA: TGTGCCATCAGTGAGATATCAGGGGGACACTATGGCTACACCTTC
CDR3: CAISEISGGHYGYTF

D: TRBD1
V: TRBV15
size: NA
J: TRBJ2-5
DNA: TGTGCCACCAGTAACGACAGGGGCGACCAGTACTTC
CDR3: CATSNDRGDQYF

D: NA
V: TRBV19
size: NA
J: TRBJ1-4
DNA: TGTGCCAGTAAGAGAAGTGACAAGATTGAAAAACTGTTTTTT
CDR3: CASKRSDKIEKLFF

D: NA
V: TRBV9
size: NA
J: TRBJ2-2
DNA: TGTGCCAGCAGCGGGTGGCGGGCGGGACGGTTGGAAGGGGAGCTGTTTTTT
CDR3: CASSGWRAGRLEGELFF